A selection of T cell receptor beta chains follows, all from one sample in a study of T cell repertoires in cytomegalovirus infection. Using its own MiXCR run on the reads, TCRdb lists one record per CDR3 protein. The data show about 920,000 distinct CDR3 sequences, approximately 31% seen once. Their antigen targets remain unknown. The sample consisted of cultured CD8+ T cells from PBMCs, taken from culture after CMV antigen stimulation. These receptor sequences come from a human donor in good health (CMV status not recorded). Some clones in this sample may be carry-over from other donors' samples. The CDR3 runs from the conserved cysteine through the conserved F or W. The D gene is left open where the match is weak. Where a row states a size, it is once, few, many or the class of an expanded clone; other rows omit it.

>TRBV14|few|TRBJ1-1|NA
CASSQGGRMTEAFF
TGTGCCAGCAGCCAAGGAGGCAGGATGACTGAAGCTTTCTTT
>TRBV27|few|TRBJ1-2|NA
CASSFWGTNYGYTF
TGTGCCAGCAGTTTCTGGGGAACTAACTATGGCTACACCTTC
>TRBV7-9|few|TRBJ2-7|TRBD2
CASSLDAGENEQYF
TGTGCCAGCAGCTTAGATGCGGGGGAAAACGAGCAGTACTTC
>TRBV27|NA|TRBJ2-1|TRBD1
CANSFGTDINEQFF
TGTGCCAACAGTTTCGGGACAGATATTAATGAGCAGTTCTTC
>TRBV12-3/TRBV12-4|many|TRBJ2-1|NA
CASIIDIFSYNEQFF
TGTGCCAGCATTATCGACATTTTCTCCTACAATGAGCAGTTCTTC
>TRBV28|once|TRBJ1-3|NA
CANSFPGLRRHSGNTIYF
TGTGCCAACAGTTTTCCGGGACTCAGGCGCCACTCTGGAAACACCATATATTTT
>TRBV25-1|few|TRBJ2-5|NA
CASSNTIRVEETQYF
TGTGCCAGCAGTAACACAATTCGAGTTGAAGAGACCCAGTACTTC
>TRBV7-9|NA|TRBJ1-2|TRBD1
CASYSRDRVFYGYTF
TGTGCCAGTTATAGCCGGGACAGAGTCTTCTATGGCTACACCTTC
>TRBV6-4|NA|TRBJ2-1|NA
CASSDRLVTNEQFF
TGTGCCAGCAGTGACCGACTAGTAACCAATGAGCAGTTCTTC
>TRBV7-6|NA|TRBJ2-2|TRBD1
CASNRQGKYTGELFF
TGTGCCAGCAACAGACAGGGGAAATACACCGGGGAGCTGTTTTTT
>TRBV13|few|TRBJ2-2|NA
CASSVSLRTSTGELFF
TGTGCCAGCAGCGTGTCCCTTAGGACGAGCACCGGGGAGCTGTTTTTT
>TRBV27|NA|TRBJ2-1|NA
CATTGRTYNEQFF
TGTGCCACTACGGGGCGAACCTACAATGAGCAGTTCTTC
>TRBV4-1|few|TRBJ2-4|NA
CASSQDHGGGNIQYF
TGCGCCAGCAGCCAAGACCATGGGGGAGGAAACATTCAGTACTTC
>TRBV28|NA|TRBJ2-3|NA
CANRTSILNDPDTQYF
TGTGCCAACAGGACCTCGATCCTCAATGACCCAGATACGCAGTATTTT
>TRBV20-1|few|TRBJ1-1|TRBD1
CSANPRDRNTEAFF
TGCAGTGCTAATCCCCGGGACAGGAACACTGAAGCTTTCTTT
>TRBV5-5|NA|TRBJ1-1|NA
CASSLRAAEAFF
TGTGCCAGCAGCTTGAGGGCAGCTGAAGCTTTCTTT
>TRBV4-2|NA|TRBJ2-3|TRBD2
CASSPGPSGGALTDTQYF
TGTGCCAGCAGCCCTGGGCCTAGCGGGGGGGCACTCACAGATACGCAGTATTTT
>TRBV7-6|many|TRBJ2-5|NA
CASSTSADSSYQETQYF
TGTGCCAGCAGCACTAGCGCGGACAGCAGTTACCAAGAGACCCAGTACTTC
>TRBV2|NA|TRBJ1-4|TRBD1
CASSEWGNRDSDEKLFF
TGTGCCAGCAGTGAATGGGGGAACCGGGACAGCGATGAAAAACTGTTTTTT
>TRBV4-1|NA|TRBJ1-4|NA
CASSPTGYRDSGEKLFF
TGCGCCAGCAGCCCGACAGGCTATCGGGATTCGGGTGAAAAACTGTTTTTT
>TRBV9|once|TRBJ2-5|NA
CASGGGEQETQYF
TGTGCCAGCGGAGGGGGAGAACAAGAGACCCAGTACTTC
>TRBV29-1|NA|TRBJ2-7|NA
CSVEDGEAYEQYF
TGCAGCGTTGAAGACGGCGAAGCCTACGAGCAGTACTTC
>TRBV12-3/TRBV12-4|few|TRBJ1-1|NA
CASSLPSTGTGMNTEAFF
TGTGCCAGCAGTCTCCCAAGCACAGGGACTGGTATGAACACTGAAGCTTTCTTT